These 18 T cell receptor beta chains were sequenced from one sample in a study of T cell responses to AZD1222 COVID-19 vaccine. This table comes from immunoSEQ multiplex PCR, and its TCRdb copy is limited to in-frame clones, with some not included. The data show about 59,000 clones, about 88% seen once. Here the sequenced sample was peripheral blood, taken 28 days after the second AZD1222 dose. The receptors were gathered from an adult who received the AZD1222 COVID-19 vaccine.

The chain recombines TRBV5-1 with TRBJ1-2, with D unclear. This CDR3 is built from 13 residues. The ends were cut back, 1 base at V and 4 bases at J, with 8 bases in the middle. Germline CDR1 is SGHRS and CDR2 is YFSETQ. The CDR3 region has the DNA TGCGCCAGCAGCTTGAACGGGTTCTATGGCTACACCTTC. This gives the protein CASSLNGFYGYTF. The entire variable domain, with the rest obtained from reference TRBV5-1 and TRBJ1-2, is as follows: KAGVTQTPRYLIKTRGQQVTLSCSPISGHRSVSWYQQTPGQGLQFLFEYFSETQRNKGNFPGRFSGRQFSNSRSEMNVSTLELGDSALYLCASSLNGFYGYTFGSGTRLTVV.

The V and J genes are TRBV11-2 and TRBJ2-5, with 7 bases matching TRBD2. Trimming cost V 5 bases and J 5 bases; bases outside gene matches: 8. Looked up from germline, CDR1 is SGHAT and CDR2 is FQNNGV. The CDR3 is 14 residues long. CDR3 loop: CASSRQLAMETQYF. CDR3 in DNA: TGTGCCAGCAGCCGTCAACTAGCGATGGAGACCCAGTACTTC.

The gene calls are TRBV6-1 and TRBJ1-5; D gene ambiguous. CDR3 size: 17 residues. Germline V gene sequence: CDR1 MNHNS, CDR2 SASEGT. Between the trimmed V and J ends, which lost 2 bases and 3 bases, there was a span of 17 bases. The CDR3 region is CASSELIVVDNNQPQHF. CDR3 DNA: TGTGCCAGCAGTGAACTTATAGTGGTGGATAACAATCAGCCCCAGCATTTT.

The V call is TRBV6-2 or TRBV6-3, the J call TRBJ2-1; TRBD2 aligns across 13 bases. The CDR3 has 15 amino acids. Germline V gene sequence: CDR1 MNHEY, CDR2 SVGEGT. V trimming: 6 bases; J trimming: 6 bases; junction bases outside the gene matches: 5. DNA for the CDR3: TGTGCCAGCAGCCGACTAGCGGGGGGCTCCAATGAGCAGTTCTTC. This codes for CASSRLAGGSNEQFF.

The chain recombines TRBV7-2 with TRBJ2-3; 8 nucleotides match TRBD2. Germline CDR1 is SGHTA and CDR2 is FQGNSA. The length of the CDR3 is 17 residues. Trimming at V came to 5 bases and at J to 1 base, leaving 11 bases not matched to a gene. CDR3 in DNA: TGTGCCAGCAGCCCTAGCAGGCGGGGGGCGGGCACAGATACGCAGTATTTT. It codes for CASSPSRRGAGTDTQYF.

V gene TRBV18 combines with J gene TRBJ2-3; D is perhaps TRBD2 (6 bases). This CDR3 is built from 14 residues. V was cut by 4 bases and J by 6 bases, with 14 bases left in between. CDR1 and CDR2 from the germline V gene are KGHSH and LQKENI. CDR3 protein: CASSQVGRSDTQYF. CDR3 DNA sequence: TGTGCCAGCTCACAGGTAGGGAGGTCGGATACGCAGTATTTT.

The genes are TRBV28 and TRBJ2-3, with D perhaps being TRBD1 or TRBD2 (6 bases each). Trimming left V 7 bases short and J 3 bases short, with 17 bases between. CDR1 is MDHEN, CDR2 SYDVKM, per germline. The length of the CDR3 is 15 residues. CDR3: CASTWRGAVTDTQYF. The CDR3 DNA follows: TGTGCCAGCACCTGGAGGGGGGCGGTAACAGATACGCAGTATTTT.

In DNA form, the CDR3 reads TGCGCCAGCAGCCAGCTGGGGGCGTATAATGGCTACACCTTC. This encodes CASSQLGAYNGYTF. The rearrangement links TRBV4-1 to TRBJ1-2, with TRBD1 as a possible D gene (6 bases). This CDR3 has 14 amino acids. Germline V gene data show CDR1 as MGHRA and CDR2 as YSYEKL. The V and J ends lost 3 bases and 6 bases respectively, with 14 bases between them.

This chain connects TRBV28 to TRBJ2-7; TRBD2 matches at 8 bases. Germline V gene data show CDR1 as MDHEN and CDR2 as SYDVKM. CDR3 size: 12 residues. J was trimmed by 3 bases and V by 10 bases; bases with no gene match: 5. The CDR3 is CATRRGVYEQYF. In nucleotides, the CDR3 is TGTGCCACGCGGCGGGGGGTCTACGAGCAGTACTTC. The whole variable domain, remainder taken from reference TRBV28 and TRBJ2-7, is DVKVTQSSRYLVKRTGEKVFLECVQDMDHENMFWYRQDPGLGLRLIYFSYDVKMKEKGDIPEGYSVSREKKERFSLILESASTNQTSMYLCATRRGVYEQYFGPGTRLTVT.

This clone was seen once. This chain joins TRBV4-1 and TRBJ1-5; D remains unclear. V was pared by 6 bases and J by 4 bases, with 19 bases between. The CDR3 runs 16 residues. Germline CDR1 MGHRA, CDR2 YSYEKL. This CDR3 is CASSNPDILGNQPQHF. CDR3 nucleotide sequence: TGCGCCAGCAGTAACCCAGATATTCTCGGGAATCAGCCCCAGCATTTT.

The chain employs TRBV10-3 and TRBJ1-3, with 9 bases identical to TRBD1. Germline V gene lookup returns CDR1 ENHRY and CDR2 SYGVKD. The CDR3 totals 15 residues. V trimming: 7 bases; J trimming: 1 base; junction bases outside the gene matches: 5. The CDR3 DNA sequence: TGTGCCATCAACAGCGGACAGGGGTCTGGAAACACCATATATTTT. Translating it yields CAINSGQGSGNTIYF.

The chain is built from TRBV6-5 and TRBJ2-7; D gene unclear. The CDR3 length is 15 residues. Trimming cost V 4 bases and J 0 bases, with 13 bases left between them. Looked up from germline, CDR1 is MNHEY and CDR2 is SVGAGI. The CDR3 region has the DNA TGTGCCAGCAGTTCCCCGGTTCTTAGCTCCTACGAGCAGTACTTC. It codes for CASSSPVLSSYEQYF.

The rearrangement joins TRBV6-8 to TRBJ2-1; D gene unclear. CDR3 length: 18 residues. V shed 0 bases and J shed 3 bases, with 18 bases lying between them. Germline V lookup: CDR1 MNHGY, CDR2 SAAAGT. This CDR3 is CASSYSEVAPPFYNEQFF. DNA for the CDR3: TGTGCCAGCAGTTACTCAGAGGTAGCACCCCCCTTCTACAATGAGCAGTTCTTC.

The chain joins TRBV7-3 to TRBJ1-2, with D maybe TRBD1 (5 bases). Trimming shortened V by 4 bases and J by 6 bases, and 9 bases separated the two germline ends. CDR3 length: 12 residues. From germline, CDR1 is SGHTA and CDR2 FQGTGA. CDR3 nucleotide sequence: TGTGCCAGCAGCTCGGGGGTCGATGGCTACACCTTC. It codes for CASSSGVDGYTF.

The sample holds a few counts of this clone. The chain has TRBV4-3 and TRBJ1-6; perhaps TRBD1 as D (6 bases). The CDR3 consists of 14 residues. Germline CDR1 LGHNA, CDR2 YSLEER. The ends were cut back, 1 base at V and 10 bases at J, with 11 bases in the middle. The CDR3 DNA is TGCGCCAGCAGCCAAGGATGGGGGCTCTCACCCCTCCACTTT. Its translation is CASSQGWGLSPLHF.

This chain links TRBV28 with TRBJ1-2; TRBD1 agrees at 11 bases. Germline V gene lookup returns CDR1 MDHEN and CDR2 SYDVKM. Unmatched junction bases numbered 7, after V lost 6 bases and J lost 4 bases. The length of the CDR3 is 15 residues. CDR3 sequence: CASSPDRGRVYGYTF. The CDR3 DNA reads as TGTGCCAGCAGCCCGGACAGGGGGCGCGTCTATGGCTACACCTTC.

V gene TRBV24-1 combines with J gene TRBJ2-3; 7 nucleotides align to TRBD1. From germline, CDR1 is KGHDR and CDR2 SFDVKD. The CDR3 length is 15 residues. Trimming at V came to 6 bases and at J to 6 bases, leaving 11 bases not matched to a gene. The DNA for the CDR3 is TGTGCCACCAGTAGGGGGCACAACAACGCCGATACGCAGTATTTT. Amino acids: CATSRGHNNADTQYF.

The gene calls are TRBV3-1 (or the pseudogene TRBV3-2) and TRBJ2-2; D is unclear. Trimming stripped 2 bases from V and 6 bases from J, with 19 bases between. CDR3 length: 17 residues. Germline V lookup: CDR1 LGHDT, CDR2 YNNKEL (reference sequence). The chain's CDR3 is CASSQCSSDPPAGELFF. The CDR3 region has the DNA TGTGCCAGCAGCCAATGTAGTTCGGACCCGCCCGCCGGGGAGCTGTTTTTT.